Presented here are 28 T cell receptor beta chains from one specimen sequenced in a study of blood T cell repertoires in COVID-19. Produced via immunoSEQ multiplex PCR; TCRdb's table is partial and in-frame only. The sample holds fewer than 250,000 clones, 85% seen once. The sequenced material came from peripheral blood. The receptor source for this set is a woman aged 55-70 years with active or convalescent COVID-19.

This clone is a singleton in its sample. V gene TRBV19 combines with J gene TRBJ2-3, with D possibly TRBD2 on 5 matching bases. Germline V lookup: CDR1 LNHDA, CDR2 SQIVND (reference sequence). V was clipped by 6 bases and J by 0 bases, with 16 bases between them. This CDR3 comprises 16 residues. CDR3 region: CASSPPFWTSTDTQYF. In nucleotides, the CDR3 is TGTGCCAGTAGCCCCCCTTTTTGGACTAGCACAGATACGCAGTATTTT.

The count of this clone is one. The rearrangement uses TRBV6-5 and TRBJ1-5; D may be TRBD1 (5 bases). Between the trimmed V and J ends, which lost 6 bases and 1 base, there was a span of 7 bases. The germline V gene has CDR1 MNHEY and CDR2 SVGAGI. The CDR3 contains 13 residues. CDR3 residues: CASRGHSNQPQHF. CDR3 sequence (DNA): TGTGCCAGCAGGGGGCACAGCAATCAGCCCCAGCATTTT.

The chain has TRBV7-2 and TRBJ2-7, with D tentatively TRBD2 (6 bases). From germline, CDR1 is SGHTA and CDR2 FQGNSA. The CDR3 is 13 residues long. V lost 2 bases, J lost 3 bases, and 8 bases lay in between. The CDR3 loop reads CASSLRGGYEQYV. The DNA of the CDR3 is TGTGCCAGCAGCTTAAGGGGAGGCTACGAGCAGTACGTC.

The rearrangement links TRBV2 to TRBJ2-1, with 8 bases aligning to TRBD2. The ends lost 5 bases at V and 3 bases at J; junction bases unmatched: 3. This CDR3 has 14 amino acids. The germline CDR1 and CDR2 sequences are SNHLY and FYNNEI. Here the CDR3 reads CASSITSGYNEQFF. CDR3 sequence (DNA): TGTGCCAGCAGTATCACTAGCGGCTACAATGAGCAGTTCTTC. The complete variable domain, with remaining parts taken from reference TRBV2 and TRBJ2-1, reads EPEVTQTPSHQVTQMGQEVILRCVPISNHLYFYWYRQILGQKVEFLVSFYNNEISEKSEIFDDQFSVERPDGSNFTLKIRSTKLEDSAMYFCASSITSGYNEQFFGPGTRLTVL.

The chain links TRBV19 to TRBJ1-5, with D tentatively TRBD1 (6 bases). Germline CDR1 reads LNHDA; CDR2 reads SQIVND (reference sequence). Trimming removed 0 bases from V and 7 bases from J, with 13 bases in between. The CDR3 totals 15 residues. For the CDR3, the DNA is TGTGCCAGTAGTATAGATCGGGAACAGGGACAGCCCCAGCATTTT. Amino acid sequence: CASSIDREQGQPQHF.

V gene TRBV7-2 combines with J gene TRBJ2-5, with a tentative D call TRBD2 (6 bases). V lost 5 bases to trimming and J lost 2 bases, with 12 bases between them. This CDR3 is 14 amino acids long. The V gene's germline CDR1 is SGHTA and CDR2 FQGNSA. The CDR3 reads CASSRPGTQETQYF. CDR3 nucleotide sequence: TGTGCCAGCAGCCGCCCGGGGACTCAAGAGACCCAGTACTTC.

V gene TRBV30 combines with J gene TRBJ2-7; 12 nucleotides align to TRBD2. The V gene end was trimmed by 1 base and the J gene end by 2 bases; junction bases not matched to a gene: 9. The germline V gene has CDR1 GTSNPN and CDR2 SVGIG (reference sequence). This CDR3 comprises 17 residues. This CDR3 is CAWSAPGLAGETYEQYF. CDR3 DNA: TGTGCCTGGAGTGCTCCGGGACTAGCGGGTGAAACCTACGAGCAGTACTTC.

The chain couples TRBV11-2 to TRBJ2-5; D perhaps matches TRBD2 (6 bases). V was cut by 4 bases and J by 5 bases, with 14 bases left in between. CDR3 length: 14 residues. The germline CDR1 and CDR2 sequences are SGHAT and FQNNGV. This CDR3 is CASSSRGGVETQYF. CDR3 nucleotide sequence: TGTGCCAGCAGCTCCCGGGGCGGGGTTGAGACCCAGTACTTC.

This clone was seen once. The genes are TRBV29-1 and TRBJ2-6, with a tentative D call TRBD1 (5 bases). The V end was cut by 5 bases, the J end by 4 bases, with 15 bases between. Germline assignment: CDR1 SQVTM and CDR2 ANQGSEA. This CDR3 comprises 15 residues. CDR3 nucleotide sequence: TGCAGCGTTCTTGCAGGGATGTTCGGGGCCAACGTCCTGACTTTC. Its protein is CSVLAGMFGANVLTF. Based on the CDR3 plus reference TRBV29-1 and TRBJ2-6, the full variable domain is SAVISQKPSRDICQRGTSLTIQCQVDSQVTMMFWYRQQPGQSLTLIATANQGSEATYESGFVIDKFPISRPNLTFSTLTVSNMSPEDSSIYLCSVLAGMFGANVLTFGAGSRLTVL.

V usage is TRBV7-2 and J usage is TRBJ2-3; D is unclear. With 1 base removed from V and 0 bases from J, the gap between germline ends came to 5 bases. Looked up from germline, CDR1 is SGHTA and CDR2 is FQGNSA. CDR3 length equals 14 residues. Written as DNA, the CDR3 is TGTGCCAGCAGCTTAGGAGCCAGCACAGATACGCAGTATTTT. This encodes CASSLGASTDTQYF.

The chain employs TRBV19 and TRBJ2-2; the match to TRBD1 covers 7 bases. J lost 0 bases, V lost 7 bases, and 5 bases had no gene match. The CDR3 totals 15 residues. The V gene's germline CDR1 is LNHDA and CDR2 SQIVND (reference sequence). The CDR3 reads CASKVTGANTGELFF. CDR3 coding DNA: TGTGCCAGTAAGGTCACAGGGGCGAACACCGGGGAGCTGTTTTTT.

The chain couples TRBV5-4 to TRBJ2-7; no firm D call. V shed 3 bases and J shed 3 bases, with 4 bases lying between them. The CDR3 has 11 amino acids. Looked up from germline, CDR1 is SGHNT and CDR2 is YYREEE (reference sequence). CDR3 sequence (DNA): TGTGCCAGCAGCTCTTACTACGAGCAGTACTTC. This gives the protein CASSSYYEQYF.

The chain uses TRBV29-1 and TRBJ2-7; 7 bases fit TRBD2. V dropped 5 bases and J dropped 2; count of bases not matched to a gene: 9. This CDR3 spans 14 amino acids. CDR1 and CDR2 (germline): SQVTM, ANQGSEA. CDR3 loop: CSVLRTRGAYEQYF. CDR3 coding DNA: TGCAGCGTTCTTCGGACCCGGGGGGCCTACGAGCAGTACTTC.

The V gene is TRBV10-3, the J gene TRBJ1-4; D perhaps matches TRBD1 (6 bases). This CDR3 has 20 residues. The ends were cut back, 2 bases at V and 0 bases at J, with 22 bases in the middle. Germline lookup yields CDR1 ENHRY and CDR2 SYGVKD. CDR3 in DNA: TGTGCCATCAGTGAGCGGACAGTTCTCCAGCGCCTGGCAACTAATGAAAAACTGTTTTTT. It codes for CAISERTVLQRLATNEKLFF.

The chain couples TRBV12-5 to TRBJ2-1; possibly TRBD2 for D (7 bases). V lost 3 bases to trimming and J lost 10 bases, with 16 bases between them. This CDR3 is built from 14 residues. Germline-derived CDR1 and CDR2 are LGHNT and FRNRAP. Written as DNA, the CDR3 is TGTGCTAGTGGTTTTATGAGGGGGGGACGGGAGCAGTTCTTC. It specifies CASGFMRGGREQFF. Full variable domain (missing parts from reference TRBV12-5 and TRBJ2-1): DARVTQTPRHKVTEMGQEVTMRCQPILGHNTVFWYRQTMMQGLELLAYFRNRAPLDDSGMPKDRFSAEMPDATLATLKIQPSEPRDSAVYFCASGFMRGGREQFFGPGTRLTVL.

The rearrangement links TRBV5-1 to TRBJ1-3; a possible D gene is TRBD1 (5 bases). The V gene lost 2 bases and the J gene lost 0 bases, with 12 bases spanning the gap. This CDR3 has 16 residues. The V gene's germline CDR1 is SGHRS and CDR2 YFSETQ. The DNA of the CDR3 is TGCGCCAGCAGCTTACAGGCCTTGAGCTCTGGAAACACCATATATTTT. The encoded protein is CASSLQALSSGNTIYF.

The CDR3 nucleotides read TGCGCCAGCAGCGGGGAGGGTAGCGGGAGTGATGAGCAGTTCTTC. Translating it yields CASSGEGSGSDEQFF. The chain couples TRBV5-1 to TRBJ2-1; the match to TRBD2 covers 9 bases. The J segment lost 8 bases and the V segment lost 4 bases, leaving 10 bases of the junction unmatched. The CDR3 has 15 residues. CDR1 and CDR2 (germline): SGHRS, YFSETQ.

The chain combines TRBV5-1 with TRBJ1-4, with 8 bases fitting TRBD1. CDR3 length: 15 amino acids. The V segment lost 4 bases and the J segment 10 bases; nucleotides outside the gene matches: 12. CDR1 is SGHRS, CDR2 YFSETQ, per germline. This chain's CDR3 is CASSGTGTGGVKLFF. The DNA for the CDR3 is TGCGCCAGCAGCGGAACCGGGACAGGAGGTGTAAAACTGTTTTTT.

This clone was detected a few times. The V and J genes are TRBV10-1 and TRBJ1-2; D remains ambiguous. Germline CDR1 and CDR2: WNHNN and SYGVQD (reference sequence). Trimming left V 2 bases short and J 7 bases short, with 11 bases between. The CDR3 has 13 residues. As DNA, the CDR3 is TGCGCCAGCAGTGAGGTCAGATCGGGTGGCTACACCTTC. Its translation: CASSEVRSGGYTF.

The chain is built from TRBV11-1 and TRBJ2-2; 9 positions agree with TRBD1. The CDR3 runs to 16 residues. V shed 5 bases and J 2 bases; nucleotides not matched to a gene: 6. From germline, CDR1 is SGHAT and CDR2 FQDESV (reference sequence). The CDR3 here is CASSTTGGPNTGELFF. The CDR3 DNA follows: TGTGCCAGCAGCACGACAGGGGGACCAAACACCGGGGAGCTGTTTTTT.

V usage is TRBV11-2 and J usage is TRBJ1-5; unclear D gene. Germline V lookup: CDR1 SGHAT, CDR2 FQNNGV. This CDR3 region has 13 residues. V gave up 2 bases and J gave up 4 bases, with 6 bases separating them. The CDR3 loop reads CASSLRGNQPQHF. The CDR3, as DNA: TGTGCCAGCAGCTTACGAGGGAATCAGCCCCAGCATTTT.

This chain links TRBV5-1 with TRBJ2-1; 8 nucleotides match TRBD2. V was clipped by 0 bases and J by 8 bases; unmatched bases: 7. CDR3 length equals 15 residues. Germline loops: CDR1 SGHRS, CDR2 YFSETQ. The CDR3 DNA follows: TGCGCCAGCAGCTTGGCCAGCGGGAGTTTCGATGAGCAGTTCTTC. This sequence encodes CASSLASGSFDEQFF.

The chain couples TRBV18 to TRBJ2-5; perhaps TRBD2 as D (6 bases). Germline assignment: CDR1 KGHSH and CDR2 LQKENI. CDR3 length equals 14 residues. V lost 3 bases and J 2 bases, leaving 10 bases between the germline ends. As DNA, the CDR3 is TGTGCCAGCTCACCGCTGGGGGGTCAAGAGACCCAGTACTTC. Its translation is CASSPLGGQETQYF.

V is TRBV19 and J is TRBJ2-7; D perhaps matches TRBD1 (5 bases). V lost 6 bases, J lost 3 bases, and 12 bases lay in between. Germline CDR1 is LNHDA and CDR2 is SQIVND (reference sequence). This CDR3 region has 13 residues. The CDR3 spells CASRKGFGYEQYF. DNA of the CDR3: TGTGCCAGTAGAAAGGGGTTTGGCTACGAGCAGTACTTC.

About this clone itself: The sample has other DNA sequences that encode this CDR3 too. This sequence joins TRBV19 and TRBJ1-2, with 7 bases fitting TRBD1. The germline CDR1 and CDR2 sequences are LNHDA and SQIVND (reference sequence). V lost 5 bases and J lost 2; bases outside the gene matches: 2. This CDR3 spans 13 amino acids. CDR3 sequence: CASSPGQNYGYTF. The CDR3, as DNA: TGTGCCAGTAGTCCGGGACAGAACTATGGCTACACCTTC.

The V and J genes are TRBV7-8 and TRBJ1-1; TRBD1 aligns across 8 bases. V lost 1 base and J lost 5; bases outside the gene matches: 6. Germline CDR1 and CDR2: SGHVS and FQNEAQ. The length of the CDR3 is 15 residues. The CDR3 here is CASSLVRTGRTEAFF. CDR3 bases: TGTGCCAGCAGCTTAGTTAGGACAGGGAGGACTGAAGCTTTCTTT.

The CDR3 region is CASSLEKTSGDTGELFF. CDR3 nucleotide sequence: TGCGCCAGCAGCTTGGAAAAGACTAGCGGGGACACCGGGGAGCTGTTTTTT. The rearrangement uses TRBV5-1 and TRBJ2-2; 11 positions match TRBD2. CDR3 length: 17 amino acids. Per germline, CDR1 SGHRS and CDR2 YFSETQ. Losses at the gene ends were 0 bases for V and 3 bases for J; bases not matched to a gene: 4.

CDR3 amino acids: CSVYPLVSTEAFF. The CDR3 DNA follows: TGCAGCGTTTATCCATTGGTTAGCACTGAAGCTTTCTTT. The rearrangement links TRBV29-1 to TRBJ1-1, with D unresolved. CDR3 length: 13 residues. Germline values: CDR1 SQVTM, CDR2 ANQGSEA. With 5 bases removed from V and 4 bases from J, the gap between germline ends came to 14 bases.